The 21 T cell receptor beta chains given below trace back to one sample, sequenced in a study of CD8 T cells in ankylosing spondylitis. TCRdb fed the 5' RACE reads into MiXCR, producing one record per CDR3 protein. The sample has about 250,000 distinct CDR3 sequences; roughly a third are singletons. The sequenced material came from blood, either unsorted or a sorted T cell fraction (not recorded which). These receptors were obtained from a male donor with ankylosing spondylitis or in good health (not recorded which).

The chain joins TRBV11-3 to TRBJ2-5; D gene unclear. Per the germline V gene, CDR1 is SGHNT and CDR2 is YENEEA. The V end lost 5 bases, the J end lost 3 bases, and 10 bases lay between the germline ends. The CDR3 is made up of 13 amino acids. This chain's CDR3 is CASSHRPKETQYF. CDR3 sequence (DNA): TGTGCCAGCAGCCATCGGCCGAAAGAGACCCAGTACTTC.

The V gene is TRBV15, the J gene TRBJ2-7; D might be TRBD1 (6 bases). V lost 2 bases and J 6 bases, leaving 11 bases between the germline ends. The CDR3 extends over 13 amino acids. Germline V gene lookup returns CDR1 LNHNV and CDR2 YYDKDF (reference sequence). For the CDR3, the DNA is TGTGCCACCAGCAGATCAGGGGTTGGCGAGCAGTACTTC. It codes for CATSRSGVGEQYF.

CDR3 protein: CSASPGTGMVQPQHF. CDR3 coding DNA: TGCAGTGCTTCCCCCGGGACAGGGATGGTTCAGCCCCAGCATTTT. The rearrangement links TRBV20-1 to TRBJ1-5, with 9 nucleotides matching TRBD1. CDR3 length: 15 residues. Looked up from germline, CDR1 is DFQATT and CDR2 is SNEGSKA (reference sequence). With 5 bases clipped from V and 6 bases from J, the junction kept 11 bases outside the gene matches.

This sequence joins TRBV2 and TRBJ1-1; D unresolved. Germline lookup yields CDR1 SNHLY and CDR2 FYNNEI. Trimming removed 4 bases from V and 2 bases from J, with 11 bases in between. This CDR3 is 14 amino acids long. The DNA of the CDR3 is TGTGCCAGCAGTGCCCCGGACCTAAACACTGAAGCTTTCTTT. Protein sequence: CASSAPDLNTEAFF. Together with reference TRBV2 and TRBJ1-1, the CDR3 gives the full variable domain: EPEVTQTPSHQVTQMGQEVILRCVPISNHLYFYWYRQILGQKVEFLVSFYNNEISEKSEIFDDQFSVERPDGSNFTLKIRSTKLEDSAMYFCASSAPDLNTEAFFGQGTRLTVV.

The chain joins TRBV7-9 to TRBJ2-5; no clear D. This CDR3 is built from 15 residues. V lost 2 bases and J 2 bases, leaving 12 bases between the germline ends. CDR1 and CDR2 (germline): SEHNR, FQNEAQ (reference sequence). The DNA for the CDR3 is TGTGCCAGCAGCTTATGGTCGACCTCACAAGAGACCCAGTACTTC. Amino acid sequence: CASSLWSTSQETQYF.

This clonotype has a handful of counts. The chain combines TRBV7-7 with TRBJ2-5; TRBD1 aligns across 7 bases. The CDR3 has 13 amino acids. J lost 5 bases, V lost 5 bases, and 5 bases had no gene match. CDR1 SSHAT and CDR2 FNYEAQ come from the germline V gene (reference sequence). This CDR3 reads CASSPTGSETQYF. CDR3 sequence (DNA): TGTGCCAGCAGCCCGACAGGGTCGGAGACCCAGTACTTC.

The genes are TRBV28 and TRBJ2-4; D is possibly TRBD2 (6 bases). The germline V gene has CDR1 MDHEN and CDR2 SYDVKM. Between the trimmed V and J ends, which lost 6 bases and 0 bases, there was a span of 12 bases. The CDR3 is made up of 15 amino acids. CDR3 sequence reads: CASREGWVAKNIQYF. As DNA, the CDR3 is TGTGCCAGCAGGGAGGGATGGGTAGCCAAAAACATTCAGTACTTC.

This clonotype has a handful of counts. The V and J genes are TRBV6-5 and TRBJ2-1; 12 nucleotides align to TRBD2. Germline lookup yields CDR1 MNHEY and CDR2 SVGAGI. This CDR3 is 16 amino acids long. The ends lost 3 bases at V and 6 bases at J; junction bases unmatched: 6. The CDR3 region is CASSYLTSGGFNEQFF. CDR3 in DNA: TGTGCCAGCAGTTATCTGACTAGCGGGGGATTCAATGAGCAGTTCTTC.

This chain's CDR3 is CASSPTGGSGETQYF. The CDR3 bases are TGTGCCAGCAGCCCAACCGGGGGGTCCGGGGAGACCCAGTACTTC. The chain uses TRBV9 and TRBJ2-5; TRBD2 agrees at 7 bases. Germline V gene sequence: CDR1 SGDLS, CDR2 YYNGEE. CDR3 length: 15 amino acids. J gave up 5 bases and V 4 bases, and 11 bases lay outside the gene matches.

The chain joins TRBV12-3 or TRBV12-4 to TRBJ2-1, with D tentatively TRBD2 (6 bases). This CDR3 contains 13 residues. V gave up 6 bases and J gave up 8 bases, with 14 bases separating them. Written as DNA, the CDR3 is TGTGCCAGCAGCTCAACCTCGGGGGATGAGCAGTTCTTC. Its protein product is CASSSTSGDEQFF.

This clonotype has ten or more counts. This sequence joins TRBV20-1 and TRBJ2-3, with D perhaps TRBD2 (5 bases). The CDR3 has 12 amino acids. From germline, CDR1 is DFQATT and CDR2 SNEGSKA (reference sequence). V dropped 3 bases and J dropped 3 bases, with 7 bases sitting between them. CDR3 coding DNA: TGCAGTGCTAGGCCGGGGACAGATACGCAGTATTTT. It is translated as CSARPGTDTQYF.

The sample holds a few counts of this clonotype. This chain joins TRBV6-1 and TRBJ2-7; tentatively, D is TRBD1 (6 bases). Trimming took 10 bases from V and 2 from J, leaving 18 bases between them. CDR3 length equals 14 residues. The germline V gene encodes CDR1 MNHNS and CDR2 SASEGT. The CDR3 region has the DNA TGTGCCACCCAAACAGGGATAAGTCCCTACGAGCAGTACTTC. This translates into CATQTGISPYEQYF.

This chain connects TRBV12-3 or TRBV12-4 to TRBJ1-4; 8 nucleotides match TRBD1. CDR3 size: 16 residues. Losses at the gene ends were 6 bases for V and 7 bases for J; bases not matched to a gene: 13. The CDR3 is CASRSSDRAWGEKLFF. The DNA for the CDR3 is TGTGCCAGCAGGTCCTCGGACAGGGCTTGGGGTGAAAAACTGTTTTTT.

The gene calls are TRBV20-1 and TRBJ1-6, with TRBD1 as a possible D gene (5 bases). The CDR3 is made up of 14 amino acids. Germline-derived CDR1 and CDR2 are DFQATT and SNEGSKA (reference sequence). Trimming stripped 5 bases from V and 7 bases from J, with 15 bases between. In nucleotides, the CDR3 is TGCAGTGCTCGGCAGGGTTCGGGCAATTCACCCCTCCACTTT. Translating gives CSARQGSGNSPLHF.

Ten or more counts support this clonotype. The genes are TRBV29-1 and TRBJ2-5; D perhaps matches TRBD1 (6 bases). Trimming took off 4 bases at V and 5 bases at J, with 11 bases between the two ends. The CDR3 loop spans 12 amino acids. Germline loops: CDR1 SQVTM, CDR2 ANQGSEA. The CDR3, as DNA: TGCAGCGTTGTACGAGGACAGGAGACCCAGTACTTC. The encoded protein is CSVVRGQETQYF.

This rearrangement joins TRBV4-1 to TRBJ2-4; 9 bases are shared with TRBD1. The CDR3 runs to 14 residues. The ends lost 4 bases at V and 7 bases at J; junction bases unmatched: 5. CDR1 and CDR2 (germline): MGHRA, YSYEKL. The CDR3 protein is CASSLQGALNIQYF. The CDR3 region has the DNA TGCGCCAGCAGCCTACAGGGGGCCCTCAACATTCAGTACTTC.

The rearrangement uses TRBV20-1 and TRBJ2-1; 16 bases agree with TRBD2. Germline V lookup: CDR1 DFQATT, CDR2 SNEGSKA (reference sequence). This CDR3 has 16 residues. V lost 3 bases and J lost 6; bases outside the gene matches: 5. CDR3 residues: CSARGTSGGAVNEQFF. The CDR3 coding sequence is TGCAGTGCTAGGGGGACTAGCGGGGGGGCCGTCAATGAGCAGTTCTTC.

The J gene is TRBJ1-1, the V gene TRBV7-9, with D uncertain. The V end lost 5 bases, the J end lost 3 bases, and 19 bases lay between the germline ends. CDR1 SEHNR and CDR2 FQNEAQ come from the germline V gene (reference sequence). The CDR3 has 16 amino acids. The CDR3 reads CASSLTLGPKDTEAFF. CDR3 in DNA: TGTGCCAGCAGCCTAACCCTCGGACCCAAGGACACTGAAGCTTTCTTT.

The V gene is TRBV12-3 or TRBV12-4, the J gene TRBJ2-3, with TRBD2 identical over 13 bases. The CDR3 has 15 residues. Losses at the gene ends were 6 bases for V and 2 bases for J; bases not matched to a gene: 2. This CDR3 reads CASRGLAGTTDTQYF. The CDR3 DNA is TGTGCCAGCAGGGGACTAGCGGGGACCACAGATACGCAGTATTTT.

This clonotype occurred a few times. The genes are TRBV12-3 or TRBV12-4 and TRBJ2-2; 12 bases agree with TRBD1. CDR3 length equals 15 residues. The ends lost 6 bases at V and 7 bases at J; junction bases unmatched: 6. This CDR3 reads CASRLGTGGYGELFF. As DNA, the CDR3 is TGTGCCAGCAGACTCGGGACAGGGGGCTACGGGGAGCTGTTTTTT.

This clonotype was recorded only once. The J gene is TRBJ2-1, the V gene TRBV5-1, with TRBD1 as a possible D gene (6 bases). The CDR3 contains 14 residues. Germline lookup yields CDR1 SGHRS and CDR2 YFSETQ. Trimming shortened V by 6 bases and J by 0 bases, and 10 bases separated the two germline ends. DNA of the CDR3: TGCGCCAGCAAGGGGACAAGCTCCTACAATGAGCAGTTCTTC. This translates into CASKGTSSYNEQFF.